These 9 T cell receptor beta chains were sequenced from one sample in a study of blood T cell repertoires in COVID-19. The table came from immunoSEQ multiplex PCR; TCRdb's copy has only in-frame clones and leaves some out. The sample comprises about 460,000 clones, about 85% of which are singletons, and just over 8% rests with the top ten. Sequencing input: PBMCs or T cells enriched from blood (not recorded which). The source is a woman aged 55-75 years who had recovered from COVID-19.

The rearrangement joins TRBV7-9 to TRBJ1-1; D might be TRBD1 (6 bases). V gave up 5 bases and J gave up 8 bases, with 12 bases separating them. Germline CDR1 is SEHNR and CDR2 is FQNEAQ (reference sequence). This CDR3 contains 12 residues. Here the CDR3 reads CASSPNRDEAFF. The CDR3 coding sequence is TGTGCCAGCAGCCCAAACAGGGACGAAGCTTTCTTT.

The chain carries TRBV2 and TRBJ1-6; D remains unclear. There are 13 residues in the CDR3. Germline values: CDR1 SNHLY, CDR2 FYNNEI. Deletions cut 1 base from V and 9 bases from J, with 7 bases between. DNA for the CDR3: TGTGCCAGCAGTGAAGAATCAATTTCACCCCTCCACTTT. Protein: CASSEESISPLHF.

V is TRBV6-5 and J is TRBJ2-7; 10 nucleotides align to TRBD1. Germline V gives CDR1 MNHEY, CDR2 SVGAGI. With V trimmed by 4 bases and J by 2 bases, 8 bases remained unmatched. The CDR3 contains 16 residues. As DNA, the CDR3 is TGTGCCAGCAGTTCCTCCGGGACAGGGGTCCCCTACGAGCAGTACGTC. Residues: CASSSSGTGVPYEQYV.

In the case of this clone: Given the absence of the conserved phenylalanine or tryptophan at the CDR3 end, a read error is likely. The DNA is omitted, as the CDR3 cannot be located on it reliably, and the CDR3 follows TCRdb's listing. The genes are TRBV6-6 and TRBJ1-3. Per the germline V gene, CDR1 is MNHNY and CDR2 is SVGAGI (reference sequence). The CDR3 is 11 amino acids in total, end residues counted. This CDR3 is CASSYSGQRAL.

This clone came up a few times. This sequence joins TRBV3-1 (or the pseudogene TRBV3-2) and TRBJ1-4; tentative D call: TRBD1 (6 bases). V lost 1 base, J lost 8 bases, and 11 bases lay in between. Germline CDR1 reads LGHDT; CDR2 reads YNNKEL (reference sequence). The CDR3 sequence is 14 residues long. DNA of the CDR3: TGTGCCAGCAGCCAAGCAGGGCAGGGGGAAAAACTGTTTTTT. Translated, it gives CASSQAGQGEKLFF.

The chain uses TRBV15 and TRBJ1-5, with TRBD1 matching 10 bases. V lost 0 bases to trimming and J lost 6 bases; unmatched junction nucleotides: 2. The CDR3 consists of 15 residues. Germline V lookup: CDR1 LNHNV, CDR2 YYDKDF (reference sequence). The CDR3 protein is CATSREGQGPQPQHF. Here the CDR3 DNA reads TGTGCCACCAGCAGAGAGGGACAGGGGCCTCAGCCCCAGCATTTT.

The chain employs TRBV5-4 and TRBJ1-5, with a possible D match to TRBD1 (6 bases). The germline V and J ends were trimmed by 3 bases and 4 bases, with 14 bases remaining between them. CDR1 SGHNT and CDR2 YYREEE come from the germline V gene (reference sequence). This CDR3 region has 15 residues. As DNA, the CDR3 is TGTGCCAGCAGCTCCTCGGACAGAGGTAATCAGCCCCAGCATTTT. It specifies CASSSSDRGNQPQHF.

This chain uses TRBV13 with TRBJ2-3; TRBD2 agrees at 7 bases. The CDR3 loop spans 16 amino acids. The germline CDR1 and CDR2 sequences are PRHDT and FYEKMQ (reference sequence). V dropped 0 bases and J dropped 2; count of bases not matched to a gene: 5. The CDR3: CASSLGPGGVTDTQYF. The CDR3 bases are TGTGCCAGCAGCTTAGGCCCGGGAGGCGTCACAGATACGCAGTATTTT.

This clone was counted a single time. CDR3 bases: TGTGCCAGCAGACTGGACAGGGGGGAAGGCTACACCTTC. This gives the protein CASRLDRGEGYTF. The chain is built from TRBV2 and TRBJ1-2; TRBD1 aligns across 10 bases. CDR3 size: 13 residues. Unmatched junction bases numbered 6, after V lost 6 bases and J lost 8 bases. Germline loops: CDR1 SNHLY, CDR2 FYNNEI.